The clone carrying this TCR beta chain was recorded a few times. The trim removed 4 bases at V and 7 bases at J, leaving 8 bases unmatched. This CDR3 contains 14 residues. Germline CDR1 is SGHRS and CDR2 is YFSETQ. These data belong to a study of identical twins. A universal primer site came from template switching; cDNA carried unique molecular identifiers. One entry per CDR3 protein, called by TCRdb with MiXCR from the 5' RACE reads. The sample has 450,000 to 600,000 distinct CDR3 sequences, around 24% seen once; the top ten hold approximately 0.52%. Separately, the same data were catalogued under a study of yellow fever vaccine responses in identical twins. That study adds: Twins reportedly mounted vaccine T cell responses that seemed partly convergent, partly personalized.

This receptor was taken from a young woman in good health. V usage is TRBV5-1 and J usage is TRBJ2-3; 8 positions agree with TRBD1. Material: CD4+ T cells sorted from blood. CDR3 loop: CASSKGQDMNTQYF. The DNA for the CDR3 is TGCGCCAGCAGCAAGGGACAGGACATGAATACGCAGTATTTT.